A selection of T cell receptor beta chains follows, all from one sample in a study of shared clonotypes between healthy human individuals. The method was immunoSEQ multiplex PCR; TCRdb's version includes in-frame clones alone and lacks a portion of them. The table records about 2.2 million clones, around 95% of them present only once. The sequencing sample was made of naive CD8+ T cells from PBMCs. These receptor sequences come from a man between 18 and 35 years old in good health. Some clones in this sample may be carry-over from other donors' samples. Each CDR3 is given with its conserved first and last residue. A D gene is named only where the DNA matches it firmly. Clone size is not always given. Where it is, it says once, few, many or a class for expanded clones.

d_gene: TRBD2; len: 11; j_gene: TRBJ2-1; abundance: -; v_gene: TRBV7-9; CDR3nt: TGTGCCAGCAGCCCGGGGGGTGAGCAGTTCTTC; CDR3aa: CASSPGGEQFF
d_gene: -; len: 14; j_gene: TRBJ1-2; abundance: once; v_gene: TRBV5-4; CDR3nt: TGTGCCAGCAGCCGCGGAGGGCTTAAGGAGGGCTACACCTTC; CDR3aa: CASSRGGLKEGYTF
d_gene: TRBD1; len: 16; j_gene: TRBJ2-7; abundance: -; v_gene: TRBV14; CDR3nt: TGTGCCAGCAGCCACCGAACCGGGACAGCAACCTACGAGCAGTACTTC; CDR3aa: CASSHRTGTATYEQYF
d_gene: TRBD1; len: 14; j_gene: TRBJ2-7; abundance: -; v_gene: TRBV6-5; CDR3nt: TGTGCCAGCAGTCTCACAGGGGGGTCCTACGAGCAGTACTTC; CDR3aa: CASSLTGGSYEQYF
d_gene: TRBD1; len: 16; j_gene: TRBJ2-7; abundance: -; v_gene: TRBV7-9; CDR3nt: TGTGCCAGCAGCCAGGGACAGGGATTGAAGTCCTACGAGCAGTACTTC; CDR3aa: CASSQGQGLKSYEQYF
d_gene: -; len: 13; j_gene: TRBJ2-4; abundance: -; v_gene: TRBV11-3; CDR3nt: TGTGCCAGCAGCTTGTCCGCGATAAACATTCAGTACTTC; CDR3aa: CASSLSAINIQYF
d_gene: -; len: 15; j_gene: TRBJ2-5; abundance: -; v_gene: TRBV7-3; CDR3nt: TGTGCCAGCAGCTTAGAAGTGGCGGTGAGGGAGACCCAGTACTTC; CDR3aa: CASSLEVAVRETQYF
d_gene: TRBD2; len: 15; j_gene: TRBJ2-1; abundance: -; v_gene: TRBV25-1; CDR3nt: TGTGCCAGCAGTGATCCCCTAGCGGGAATCCATGAGCAGTTCTTC; CDR3aa: CASSDPLAGIHEQFF
d_gene: TRBD2; len: 14; j_gene: TRBJ2-5; abundance: -; v_gene: TRBV5-4; CDR3nt: TGTGCCAGCAAGAGCGGGAGGGAGTGGGAGACCCAGTACTTC; CDR3aa: CASKSGREWETQYF
d_gene: TRBD2; len: 15; j_gene: TRBJ2-1; abundance: -; v_gene: TRBV4-3; CDR3nt: TGCGCCAGCAGCCACGGACTAGCGAACTACAATGAGCAGTTCTTC; CDR3aa: CASSHGLANYNEQFF
d_gene: TRBD1; len: 16; j_gene: TRBJ2-7; abundance: -; v_gene: TRBV7-2; CDR3nt: TGTGCCAGCAGCCCCAGGACAGGCGGTAGCTCCTACGAGCAGTACTTC; CDR3aa: CASSPRTGGSSYEQYF
d_gene: TRBD1; len: 16; j_gene: TRBJ2-1; abundance: once; v_gene: TRBV6-6; CDR3nt: TGTGCCAGCAGACATTTTAGGGACAGGGGACATGGTGAGCAGTTCTTC; CDR3aa: CASRHFRDRGHGEQFF
d_gene: TRBD2; len: 15; j_gene: TRBJ2-1; abundance: once; v_gene: TRBV28; CDR3nt: TGTGCCAGCAGTATCGGACTAGCGGGCTACAATGAGCAGTTCTTC; CDR3aa: CASSIGLAGYNEQFF
d_gene: -; len: 13; j_gene: TRBJ1-2; abundance: few; v_gene: TRBV27; CDR3nt: TGTGCCACTGGCCACCAAGGGGGCTATGGCTACACCTTC; CDR3aa: CATGHQGGYGYTF
d_gene: -; len: 16; j_gene: TRBJ2-6; abundance: -; v_gene: TRBV9; CDR3nt: TGTGCCAGCAGCGTATCGAGGGCTCTGGGGGCCAACGTCCTGACTTTC; CDR3aa: CASSVSRALGANVLTF
d_gene: -; len: 19; j_gene: TRBJ2-1; abundance: -; v_gene: TRBV9; CDR3nt: TGTGCCAGCAGCGTAGTAGGGGTCGCGATTAGCGGAGAATACAATGAGCAGTTCTTC; CDR3aa: CASSVVGVAISGEYNEQFF
d_gene: -; len: 14; j_gene: TRBJ1-1; abundance: -; v_gene: TRBV4-1; CDR3nt: TGCGCCAGCAGCCAAGTGAGCGGGAACACTGAAGCTTTCTTT; CDR3aa: CASSQVSGNTEAFF
d_gene: -; len: 12; j_gene: TRBJ2-1; abundance: once; v_gene: TRBV5-6; CDR3nt: TGTGCCAGCAGCTTCGGATCTTCTGAGCAGTTCTTC; CDR3aa: CASSFGSSEQFF
d_gene: TRBD2; len: 16; j_gene: TRBJ2-7; abundance: -; v_gene: TRBV5-1; CDR3nt: TGCGCCAGCAGCTTGATGGACTGGTCTAGCGGTTACGAGCAGTACTTC; CDR3aa: CASSLMDWSSGYEQYF
d_gene: -; len: 15; j_gene: TRBJ2-1; abundance: once; v_gene: TRBV15; CDR3nt: TGTGCCACCAGCAGAGAACAGACTGGATACAATGAGCAGTTCTTC; CDR3aa: CATSREQTGYNEQFF
d_gene: -; len: 14; j_gene: TRBJ2-2; abundance: -; v_gene: TRBV29-1; CDR3nt: TGCAGCGTTGACACACACGGGGCTACCGGGGAGCTGTTTTTT; CDR3aa: CSVDTHGATGELFF
d_gene: -; len: 16; j_gene: TRBJ2-1; abundance: -; v_gene: TRBV7-8; CDR3nt: TGTGCCAGCAGCTTAGTGAGGCTACCAAAGTACAATGAGCAGTTCTTC; CDR3aa: CASSLVRLPKYNEQFF
d_gene: TRBD1; len: 19; j_gene: TRBJ1-1; abundance: -; v_gene: TRBV9; CDR3nt: TGTGCCAGCAGCGTAGGGATCGACAGGGGGGCCGCAGAGAACACTGAAGCTTTCTTT; CDR3aa: CASSVGIDRGAAENTEAFF
d_gene: -; len: 17; j_gene: TRBJ2-5; abundance: -; v_gene: TRBV5-1; CDR3nt: TGCGCCAGCAGCTTGAGTATCAGTCTGGTAGACAAAGAGACCCAGTACTTC; CDR3aa: CASSLSISLVDKETQYF
d_gene: TRBD1; len: 17; j_gene: TRBJ1-5; abundance: once; v_gene: TRBV6-1; CDR3nt: TGTGCCAGCAGTGAAGCGCATTCTTTCACAGGGGATCAGCCCCAGCATTTT; CDR3aa: CASSEAHSFTGDQPQHF
d_gene: TRBD1; len: 15; j_gene: TRBJ2-1; abundance: -; v_gene: TRBV7-3; CDR3nt: TGTGCCAGCAGCCCCGGACAGGGGGCAGGAAATGAGCAGTTCTTC; CDR3aa: CASSPGQGAGNEQFF
d_gene: -; len: 17; j_gene: TRBJ1-1; abundance: -; v_gene: TRBV19; CDR3nt: TGTGCCAGTAAGAGTAGGGCTATGGGGGGACTCGGGGCTGAAGCTTTCTTT; CDR3aa: CASKSRAMGGLGAEAFF
d_gene: TRBD2; len: 16; j_gene: TRBJ2-1; abundance: -; v_gene: TRBV4-1; CDR3nt: TGCGCCAGCAGCCAAGACCCGGGACTAGCCTACAATGAGCAGTTCTTC; CDR3aa: CASSQDPGLAYNEQFF
d_gene: TRBD1; len: 14; j_gene: TRBJ2-1; abundance: -; v_gene: TRBV7-8; CDR3nt: TGTGCCAGCAGCGGACAGGGTTTCTACAATGAGCAGTTCTTC; CDR3aa: CASSGQGFYNEQFF
d_gene: -; len: 13; j_gene: TRBJ2-1; abundance: -; v_gene: TRBV6-5; CDR3nt: TGTGCCAGCAGTTACTCACACGGGGTTGAGCAGTTCTTC; CDR3aa: CASSYSHGVEQFF
d_gene: -; len: 13; j_gene: TRBJ2-7; abundance: -; v_gene: TRBV11-2; CDR3nt: TGTGCCAGCAGCTTAGCATTGGTCTACGAGCAGTACTTC; CDR3aa: CASSLALVYEQYF
d_gene: -; len: 13; j_gene: TRBJ1-5; abundance: -; v_gene: TRBV10-3; CDR3nt: TGTGCCATCAGTGAGGCGATCAATCAGCCCCAGCATTTT; CDR3aa: CAISEAINQPQHF
d_gene: -; len: 12; j_gene: TRBJ2-7; abundance: -; v_gene: TRBV7-9; CDR3nt: TGTGCCAGCAGCTTAGAGTTAGGGGAGCAGTACTTC; CDR3aa: CASSLELGEQYF
d_gene: -; len: 16; j_gene: TRBJ1-2; abundance: -; v_gene: TRBV7-3; CDR3nt: TGTGCCAGCACCTCGCGTCGCGGGGGACCCTACTATGGCTACACCTTC; CDR3aa: CASTSRRGGPYYGYTF
d_gene: -; len: 13; j_gene: TRBJ1-5; abundance: -; v_gene: TRBV27; CDR3nt: TGTGCCAGCAGGGCTTTTAGCAATCAGCCCCAGCATTTT; CDR3aa: CASRAFSNQPQHF
d_gene: -; len: 15; j_gene: TRBJ2-7; abundance: -; v_gene: TRBV4-3; CDR3nt: TGCGCCAGCAGCCAAGTTGCCGACCTCTCCTACGAGCAGTACTTC; CDR3aa: CASSQVADLSYEQYF
d_gene: -; len: 14; j_gene: TRBJ1-5; abundance: -; v_gene: TRBV19; CDR3nt: TGTGCCAGTAGTATACAGGGGAGGGATCAGCCCCAGCATTTT; CDR3aa: CASSIQGRDQPQHF
d_gene: -; len: 14; j_gene: TRBJ1-3; abundance: -; v_gene: TRBV2; CDR3nt: TGTGCCAGCAGTGAAGGCCGTCGTGGAAACACCATATATTTT; CDR3aa: CASSEGRRGNTIYF
d_gene: -; len: 14; j_gene: TRBJ1-5; abundance: -; v_gene: TRBV6-1; CDR3nt: TGTGCCAGCAGTGAGCTTGGGGTTGGGCAGCCCCAGCATTTT; CDR3aa: CASSELGVGQPQHF
d_gene: -; len: 14; j_gene: TRBJ1-5; abundance: -; v_gene: TRBV28; CDR3nt: TGTGCCAGCAGTTTTACGGAATACAATCAGCCCCAGCATTTT; CDR3aa: CASSFTEYNQPQHF
d_gene: TRBD1; len: 14; j_gene: TRBJ1-1; abundance: -; v_gene: TRBV6-5; CDR3nt: TGTGCCAGCAGCCAGGGACAGCTGAACACTGAAGCTTTCTTT; CDR3aa: CASSQGQLNTEAFF
d_gene: -; len: 17; j_gene: TRBJ1-1; abundance: -; v_gene: TRBV5-1; CDR3nt: TGCGCCAGCAGCTGGACTGCTCGGCTATACATGAACACTGAAGCTTTCTTT; CDR3aa: CASSWTARLYMNTEAFF
d_gene: -; len: 17; j_gene: TRBJ2-7; abundance: -; v_gene: TRBV4-3; CDR3nt: TGCGCCAGCAGCCAAGATTCGCGAGCAGGATCAGCCTACGAGCAGTACTTC; CDR3aa: CASSQDSRAGSAYEQYF
d_gene: TRBD2; len: 17; j_gene: TRBJ2-7; abundance: -; v_gene: TRBV7-9; CDR3nt: TGTGCCAGCAGCTTATTGGCAGTAAAGCGGGGAACCTACGAGCAGTACTTC; CDR3aa: CASSLLAVKRGTYEQYF
d_gene: TRBD2; len: 16; j_gene: TRBJ2-1; abundance: -; v_gene: TRBV7-2; CDR3nt: TGTGCCAGCAGCTTAGATCGGGAGGGCCTCGGCAATGAGCAGTTCTTC; CDR3aa: CASSLDREGLGNEQFF
d_gene: TRBD1; len: 20; j_gene: TRBJ2-7; abundance: -; v_gene: TRBV27; CDR3nt: TGTGCCAGCAGTCCCCAACTGGCGGCTACAGGGGTGGGAGCTACCTACGAGCAGTACTTC; CDR3aa: CASSPQLAATGVGATYEQYF
d_gene: -; len: 15; j_gene: TRBJ2-1; abundance: -; v_gene: TRBV7-2; CDR3nt: TGTGCCAGCAGCCCCCTCAGGGGGGGAGGGAGTGAGCAGTTCTTC; CDR3aa: CASSPLRGGGSEQFF
d_gene: -; len: 13; j_gene: TRBJ1-1; abundance: -; v_gene: TRBV28; CDR3nt: TGTGCCAGCAGTTTTGTAACGAAGGGGAAAGCTTTCTTT; CDR3aa: CASSFVTKGKAFF
d_gene: -; len: 16; j_gene: TRBJ2-2; abundance: -; v_gene: TRBV27; CDR3nt: TGTGCCAGCAGTTTACTTGGTCCCTCGAACACCGGGGAGCTGTTTTTT; CDR3aa: CASSLLGPSNTGELFF
d_gene: -; len: 11; j_gene: TRBJ1-5; abundance: -; v_gene: TRBV28; CDR3nt: TGTGCCAGCAGTCGCAATCAGCCCCAGCATTTT; CDR3aa: CASSRNQPQHF
d_gene: -; len: 15; j_gene: TRBJ2-1; abundance: once; v_gene: TRBV29-1; CDR3nt: TGCAGCGTTGAAGGGGACACCGAGACCTACAATGAGCAGTTCTTC; CDR3aa: CSVEGDTETYNEQFF
d_gene: -; len: 15; j_gene: TRBJ2-2; abundance: -; v_gene: TRBV7-9; CDR3nt: TGTGCCAGCAGCTCTAGGGGGACACTATCCGGGGAGCTGTTTTTT; CDR3aa: CASSSRGTLSGELFF
d_gene: TRBD2; len: 19; j_gene: TRBJ2-2; abundance: -; v_gene: TRBV7-6; CDR3nt: TGTGCCAGCAGCTTCGTTAGCCACTCTAGCGGGAGCAACACCGGGGAGCTGTTTTTT; CDR3aa: CASSFVSHSSGSNTGELFF
d_gene: -; len: 16; j_gene: TRBJ2-1; abundance: -; v_gene: TRBV5-1; CDR3nt: TGCGCCAGCAGCTTGATCTCAGGGAGCTCCTACAATGAGCAGTTCTTC; CDR3aa: CASSLISGSSYNEQFF
d_gene: -; len: 14; j_gene: TRBJ1-4; abundance: -; v_gene: TRBV5-1; CDR3nt: TGCGCCAGCAGCCCCGCCAGGAGTAATGAAAAACTGTTTTTT; CDR3aa: CASSPARSNEKLFF